This T cell receptor beta chain derives from a study of T-cell reconstitution after alpha-beta-depleted transplantation in children. Preparation of the TCRbeta library was carried out with unique molecular identifiers. TCRdb re-analysed the PCR reads in MiXCR, keeping a single row per CDR3 protein. The table lists 500,000 to 650,000 distinct CDR3 sequences, 10% to 15% of them singletons. The CDR3 loop spans 15 amino acids. V was pared by 3 bases and J by 6 bases, with 19 bases between. Germline assignment: CDR1 SGHRS and CDR2 YFSETQ. Findings of the study overall: There were some patients whose high TCRbeta diversity at day 60 came from surviving recipient T cells and thymic progenitors. Several hundred rapidly expanded clones from non-depleted graft cells reportedly supplied alpha-beta T cells about two months post-transplant.

As concerns this clonotype: Its antigen remains unidentified.

The clonotype was recovered from a male patient aged 10-17 years who had a stem cell transplant for acute myeloid leukemia, so the T cells may come from the graft donor. The sample in question was PBMCs, mostly from graft donor cells, obtained 360 days after TCRalphabeta/CD19-depleted stem cell transplant. V is TRBV5-1 and J is TRBJ2-7; D unclear. DNA of the CDR3: TGCGCCAGCAGCTGGTCCGGGTCTTTCTCGGGCGAGCAGTACTTC. It encodes CASSWSGSFSGEQYF.